This is a list of T cell receptor beta chains from one sample in a study of molecular identifiers for immune sequencing clone quantification. TCRdb reprocessed the PCR reads via MiXCR and lists one record per CDR3 protein. This repertoire shows under 600,000 distinct CDR3 sequences, 20% to 25% found once; its top ten account for 0.84%. The sample comprised naive CD8+ T cells from blood, with Jurkat cell RNA spiked in. The receptors come from a human donor in good health. Some libraries in this study had Jurkat cell RNA spiked in. The CDR3 runs from the conserved cysteine through the conserved F or W. D genes are given only for firm matches. Part of the rows lack a size; the others show once, few, many or a class for expanded clones.

v_gene,d_gene,j_gene,abundance,CDR3nt,CDR3aa
TRBV18,NA,TRBJ2-3,NA,TGTGCCAGCTCACCACCCTGGGGGGTTGAAGATACGCAGTATTTT,CASSPPWGVEDTQYF
TRBV27,TRBD1,TRBJ1-6,NA,TGTGCCAGCAGTTTATCGATGGGACAGGGGGCCGGATCACCCCTCCACTTT,CASSLSMGQGAGSPLHF
TRBV7-6,NA,TRBJ2-4,many,TGTGCCAGCAGCTTAGGTGACAACCCAGGGAACATTCAGTACTTC,CASSLGDNPGNIQYF
TRBV10-1,NA,TRBJ1-1,few,TGCGCCAGCAGTTGGACAAAAAACACTGAAGCTTTCTTT,CASSWTKNTEAFF
TRBV19,NA,TRBJ2-1,NA,TGTGCCAGTAGTCTTACGGGTTTTAGCTCCTACAATGAGCAGTTCTTC,CASSLTGFSSYNEQFF
TRBV7-7,NA,TRBJ2-7,many,TGTGCCAGCAGCCCCGGGCTGGGGGAGCAGTACTTC,CASSPGLGEQYF
TRBV15,NA,TRBJ1-3,few,TGTGCCACCAGCAGAGCATTGGGGCTTGGTAACACCATATATTTT,CATSRALGLGNTIYF
TRBV5-1,TRBD1,TRBJ2-7,NA,TGCGCCGGCCGGGACAGAACCTACGAGCAGTACTTC,CAGRDRTYEQYF
TRBV30,NA,TRBJ2-7,few,TGTGCCTGGAGTGTACGACCTAGCTTCTACGAGCAGTACTTC,CAWSVRPSFYEQYF
TRBV12-3/TRBV12-4,NA,TRBJ2-1,many,TGTGCCAGCAGTCGCGGGACACCCTCCGGTGAGCAGTTCTTC,CASSRGTPSGEQFF
TRBV27,TRBD2,TRBJ2-1,NA,TGTGCCAGCAGCCATTATACGGGAGGTCGCAATGAGCAGTTCTTC,CASSHYTGGRNEQFF
TRBV4-3,NA,TRBJ1-6,many,TGCGCCAGCAGCCCTGTGTCCGGGGGCGCTTCACCCCTCCACTTT,CASSPVSGGASPLHF
TRBV9,NA,TRBJ2-5,few,TGTGCCAGCAGCGTAGGGCAGGGGAAGACCCAGTACTTC,CASSVGQGKTQYF
TRBV28,TRBD2,TRBJ2-3,many,TGTGCCAGCAGTTTATCCTTGACCGGACTAGCGGACACAGATACGCAGTATTTT,CASSLSLTGLADTDTQYF
TRBV7-9,NA,TRBJ1-4,many,TGTGCCAGCAGCCCCATAGAGGGTGAAAAACTGTTTTTT,CASSPIEGEKLFF